This TCR beta chain derives from a study of regulatory T cells in long-lasting Graves disease (dated by TCRdb to the early 2020s). About the investigation overall: Patients with newly diagnosed Graves' disease had been on antithyroid drugs for under 3 months. The study was registered as a clinical trial and conducted in China. Patients with persistent Graves' disease were compared with patients with newly diagnosed Graves' disease using TCR sequencing and RNA sequencing of peripheral blood. A total of about 35 samples underwent TCR sequencing, from 13 patients with persistent Graves' disease and some 20 patients with newly diagnosed Graves' disease.

The full study reports these points: Sequencing and analysis were restricted to the TCR beta chain. Peripheral blood alone was examined, since thyroid tissue, which constituted the primary lesion, could not be accessed. Persistent disease showed preferential use of TRBV28, TRBJ1-2 and TRBJ2-5, whereas newly diagnosed disease favored TRBV20-1 and TRBJ2-1. The small sample size was acknowledged by the authors as a limitation that may reduce accuracy. Lower TCR Shannon entropy and fewer highly expanded clones were observed in persistent Graves' disease patients than in newly diagnosed patients, which suggested clonal expansion. Persistent patients shared more public clonotypes among themselves (around 2,500) than newly diagnosed patients did (about 1,000).

The library relied on multiplex PCR. Reads for this sample came from an Illumina HiSeq 4000. iRepertoire HTBI primers and Arm-PCR amplification of CDR3 regions were used to construct TCR beta libraries. Gel purification was performed on PCR products prior to sequencing. The published analysis was carried out like this. Gene usage analysis of CDR3 amino acid clonotypes relied on the approximately 60 TRBV and over 13 TRBJ segments identified across samples. COPE and FqMerger were used to merge the filtered high-quality paired reads into contigs. BLAST was used to align contigs to the IMGT TRBV, TRBD and TRBJ reference genes, and CDR3 was defined following IMGT. Highly expanded clones were defined as clonotypes with a frequency above 0.1%. Shannon entropy was used to measure repertoire diversity, and the Gini coefficient was used to measure V-J evenness. Public clonotypes were defined as clonotypes shared by more than one individual. TCRdb ran its own pipeline on the public reads, namely fastp trimming at Q25 and MiXCR clone calling, and kept in-frame beta chains. Records with the same CDR3 protein are collapsed into one entry carrying the most frequent genes and DNA. TCRdb's processing, not the authors' own work, is the source of the V and J calls. The sample table records fewer than 400,000 distinct CDR3 sequences; 15% to 20% of these occur just once. 35% to 45% of the sample goes to the ten largest clones.

This clonotype is a singleton in its sample. Its binding antigen is unknown. Base qualities are not recorded, but no much larger clone differs from it by a single base. Evidence from one read is weak. The sample's time point, from its label and the paper: newly diagnosed GD, antithyroid drugs for less than 3 months. For both TCR sequencing and RNA sequencing, RNA was extracted from PBMCs using TRIzol. Graves' disease was diagnosed according to American Thyroid Association guidelines. Recruitment of patients was carried out at an endocrinology department in Xi'an, China. Each patient gave 7 to 9.5 milliliters of peripheral blood, collected in an EDTA anticoagulant tube. Ficoll Paque Plus density gradient separation was used to isolate PBMCs, and no further T cell sorting was performed. An Agilent 2100 Bioanalyzer and agarose gel were used to check RNA quality, while a NanoDrop 2000 measured RNA concentration.

Including cysteine and phenylalanine, the CDR3 has 16 amino acids. Just the 48-base CDR3 DNA is kept, in frame starting at base 1. The germline V gene sets CDR1 to KGHSH and CDR2 to LQKENI. At the junction V is shortened by 4 bases and J by 4 bases; bases outside the gene matches: 10. Rearrangement joined TRBV18 to TRBJ2-3; 8 of the junction bases match TRBD1. The source material was peripheral blood mononuclear cells (PBMCs), sampled at new diagnosis, from a patient treated with antithyroid drugs. This clonotype was obtained from a female donor with Graves disease. The bases read TGTGCCAGCTCACGACAGGGGCCTCGAGCGGCAGATACGCAGTATTTT. This gives the protein CASSRQGPRAADTQYF.